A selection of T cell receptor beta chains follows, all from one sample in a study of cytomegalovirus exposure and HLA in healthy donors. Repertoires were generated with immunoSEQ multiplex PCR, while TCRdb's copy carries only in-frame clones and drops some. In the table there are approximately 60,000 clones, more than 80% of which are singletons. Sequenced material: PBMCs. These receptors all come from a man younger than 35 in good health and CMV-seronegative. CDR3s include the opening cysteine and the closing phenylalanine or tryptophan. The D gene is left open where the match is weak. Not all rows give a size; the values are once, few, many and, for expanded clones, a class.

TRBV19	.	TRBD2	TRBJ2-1	CASSKGLAGGSEQFF	TGTGCCAGTAGTAAAGGACTAGCGGGAGGTAGTGAGCAGTTCTTC
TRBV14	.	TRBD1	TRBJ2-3	CASSPLGQISTDTQYF	TGTGCCAGCAGCCCACTGGGACAGATAAGCACAGATACGCAGTATTTT
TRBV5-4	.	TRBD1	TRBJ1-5	CASSLEGAGQPQHF	TGTGCCAGCAGCTTGGAGGGGGCGGGTCAGCCCCAGCATTTT
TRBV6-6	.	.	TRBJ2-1	CASSPLLNEQFF	TGTGCCAGCAGTCCCCTACTGAATGAGCAGTTCTTC
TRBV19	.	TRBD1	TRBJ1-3	CASSYRGSGNTIYF	TGTGCCAGTAGTTACAGGGGATCTGGAAACACCATATATTTT
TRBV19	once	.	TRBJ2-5	CASSVLGQRETQYF	TGTGCCAGTAGTGTGCTAGGACAGAGGGAGACCCAGTACTTC
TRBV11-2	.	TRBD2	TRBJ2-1	CASSTLALAVNSREQFF	TGTGCCAGCAGCACTCTCGCCCTAGCGGTCAATTCTAGGGAGCAGTTCTTC
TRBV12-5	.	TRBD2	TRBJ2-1	CASGLSLAGEQFF	TGTGCTAGTGGTTTGTCGCTAGCGGGTGAGCAGTTCTTC
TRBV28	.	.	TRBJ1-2	CASSLSSNYGYTF	TGTGCCAGCAGTCTCTCCTCTAACTATGGCTACACCTTC
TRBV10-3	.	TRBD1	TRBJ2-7	CAISELAGGREQYF	TGTGCCATCAGTGAGTTGGCAGGGGGCCGCGAGCAGTACTTC
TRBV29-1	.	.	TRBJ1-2	CSVVRDYGYTF	TGCAGCGTTGTCCGGGACTATGGCTACACCTTC